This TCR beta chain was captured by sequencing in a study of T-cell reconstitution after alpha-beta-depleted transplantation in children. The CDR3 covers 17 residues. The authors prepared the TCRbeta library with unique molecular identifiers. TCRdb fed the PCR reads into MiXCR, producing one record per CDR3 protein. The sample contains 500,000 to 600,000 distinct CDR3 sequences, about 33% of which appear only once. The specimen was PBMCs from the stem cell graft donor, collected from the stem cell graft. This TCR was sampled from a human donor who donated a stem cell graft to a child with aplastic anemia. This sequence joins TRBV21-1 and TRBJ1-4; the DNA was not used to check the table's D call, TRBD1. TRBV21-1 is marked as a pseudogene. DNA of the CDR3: TGTGCCAGCCCTCACCAGGGGGCCTCTGCAACTAATGAAAAACTGTTTTTT. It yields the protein CASPHQGASATNEKLFF.